There are a few counts of the clone carrying this T cell receptor beta chain. Its antigen is undetermined. This sample was included in a study of T cell repertoires in cytomegalovirus infection. Study-wide context: Both CMV infection and a matching HLA type were indicated by public TCR beta signatures. General study results and limits: It was HLA-C-restricted CMV-specific TCR beta clonotypes that dominated the response ex vivo.

Germline V lookup: CDR1 SGHVS, CDR2 FQNEAQ. V gave up 4 bases and J gave up 5 bases; unmatched junction bases: 8. The CDR3 is 15 residues long. TCRdb independently ran MiXCR on the reads; one entry per CDR3 protein. This table holds some 700,000 distinct CDR3 sequences, about a third found once. Input material: PBMCs. V is TRBV7-8 and J is TRBJ2-5, with 9 bases lining up with TRBD1. The clonotype comes from a human donor in good health (CMV status not recorded). Some clones in this sample may be carry-over from other donors' samples. DNA for the CDR3: TGTGCCAGCAGCTCACAGGGGGCTGCTTGGGAGACCCAGTACTTC. This codes for CASSSQGAAWETQYF.